The 20 T cell receptor beta chains listed next were all sequenced from one sample in a study of type 1 regulatory T cells. Which antigens these TCRs recognize remains unknown. TCRdb used MiXCR to reprocess the reads, holding one entry per CDR3 protein. The table includes more than 60,000 distinct CDR3 sequences, 62% detected once. The sequenced material came from cultured non-Tr1 T cells, either the whole culture or a sorted T cell fraction (not recorded which). These receptors originate from a human donor in good health.

CDR3 sequence: CASSPASGSLNEQFF. The CDR3 DNA follows: TGCGCCAGCAGCCCAGCTAGCGGGAGCCTCAATGAGCAGTTCTTC. V is TRBV5-1 and J is TRBJ2-1; 10 nucleotides line up with TRBD2. Germline V lookup: CDR1 SGHRS, CDR2 YFSETQ. The ends lost 4 bases at V and 6 bases at J; junction bases unmatched: 7. The CDR3 contains 15 residues.

This chain connects TRBV24-1 to TRBJ1-2; 7 bases align to TRBD1. V shed 0 bases and J 8 bases; nucleotides not matched to a gene: 2. The germline V gene has CDR1 KGHDR and CDR2 SFDVKD. CDR3 length: 13 residues. CDR3 nucleotide sequence: TGTGCCACCAGTGATTTGACAGGGGCCGGCTACACCTTC. Its translation is CATSDLTGAGYTF.

This chain joins TRBV20-1 and TRBJ1-6; D possibly corresponds to TRBD1 (6 bases). The CDR3 loop spans 16 amino acids. Germline CDR1 is DFQATT and CDR2 is SNEGSKA (reference sequence). Trimming took off 5 bases at V and 9 bases at J, with 23 bases between the two ends. CDR3 in DNA: TGCAGTGCTGAGGGGGGCTCGGGCAGGGGAACTTCACCCCTCCACTTT. It specifies CSAEGGSGRGTSPLHF.

The chain links TRBV20-1 to TRBJ1-3, with no clear D. V shed 4 bases and J shed 0 bases, with 19 bases lying between them. The CDR3 runs 17 residues. The germline V gene encodes CDR1 DFQATT and CDR2 SNEGSKA (reference sequence). The CDR3 coding sequence is TGCAGTGCTAATCCAAGAACTCCAGAGAACTCTGGAAACACCATATATTTT. Amino acids: CSANPRTPENSGNTIYF.

The J gene is TRBJ1-5, the V gene TRBV12-3 or TRBV12-4, with D possibly being TRBD1 (5 bases). The ends were cut back, 4 bases at V and 5 bases at J, with 6 bases in the middle. The CDR3 length is 12 residues. CDR3 nucleotide sequence: TGTGCCAGCAGTTGGGGGGATCAGCCCCAGCATTTT. It translates to CASSWGDQPQHF.

This chain links TRBV9 with TRBJ2-1, with TRBD2 identical over 13 bases. V shed 0 bases and J 7 bases; nucleotides not matched to a gene: 7. CDR3 length: 17 amino acids. Germline lookup yields CDR1 SGDLS and CDR2 YYNGEE. The CDR3 protein is CASSVGLPGLAGNEQFF. The CDR3 DNA sequence: TGTGCCAGCAGCGTAGGGTTACCGGGACTAGCGGGAAATGAGCAGTTCTTC.

This clonotype came up a few times. The chain has TRBV19 and TRBJ2-3; D gene ambiguous. This CDR3 has 12 residues. CDR1 and CDR2 from the germline V gene are LNHDA and SQIVND (reference sequence). Trimming pared 3 bases from V and 6 bases from J, leaving 7 bases between. The CDR3 coding sequence is TGTGCCAGTAGTATTAGTAGGGATACGCAGTATTTT. Protein product: CASSISRDTQYF.

CDR3: CASTQPGLGRYEQYF. CDR3 sequence (DNA): TGTGCCAGCACCCAACCGGGACTAGGGAGGTACGAGCAGTACTTC. This rearrangement joins TRBV6-5 to TRBJ2-7; 8 bases map to TRBD2. Germline V gene sequence: CDR1 MNHEY, CDR2 SVGAGI. The CDR3 runs to 15 residues. V lost 7 bases, J lost 4 bases, and 12 bases stayed unmatched.

This chain connects TRBV4-1 to TRBJ1-5; a possible D gene is TRBD1 (5 bases). The CDR3 is 15 amino acids. CDR1 and CDR2 (germline): MGHRA, YSYEKL. V gave up 0 bases and J gave up 9 bases, with 15 bases separating them. The CDR3 sequence is CASSQDGEGRWPQHF. As DNA, the CDR3 is TGCGCCAGCAGCCAAGATGGCGAGGGGAGGTGGCCCCAGCATTTT.

This clonotype was counted a few times. This chain connects TRBV29-1 to TRBJ2-7; the D gene could be TRBD1 or TRBD2 (6 bases each). The V gene lost 5 bases and the J gene lost 2 bases, with 22 bases spanning the gap. The CDR3 length is 16 residues. Germline V lookup: CDR1 SQVTM, CDR2 ANQGSEA. The CDR3 DNA is TGCAGCGTTAAAAATCTGGGACGACGGGGGCCCTACGAGCAGTACTTC. Its translation is CSVKNLGRRGPYEQYF.

This clonotype was seen once. The V gene is TRBV29-1, the J gene TRBJ2-5, with a possible D match to TRBD1 (6 bases). V was clipped by 7 bases and J by 7 bases, with 22 bases between them. This CDR3 has 14 amino acids. In germline, CDR1 is SQVTM, CDR2 ANQGSEA. The CDR3 DNA reads as TGCAGCGCACGTATGGCAGGGGCCCTTCCGACCCAGTACTTC. Its translation: CSARMAGALPTQYF.

This rearrangement joins TRBV4-1 to TRBJ2-4, with D hard to call. This CDR3 has 22 residues. V dropped 0 bases and J dropped 0 bases, with 27 bases sitting between them. Germline loops: CDR1 MGHRA, CDR2 YSYEKL. CDR3 DNA sequence: TGCGCCAGCAGCCAAGATTTTTCGTTGGGTTTACATCCCCCCTTAGCCAAAAACATTCAGTACTTC. The encoded protein is CASSQDFSLGLHPPLAKNIQYF.

The CDR3 bases are TGCGCCAGCAGCCGGGACTCCTACGAGCAGTACTTC. Translated: CASSRDSYEQYF. The V and J genes are TRBV5-1 and TRBJ2-7; D is perhaps TRBD2 (5 bases). The CDR3 totals 12 residues. V was shortened by 4 bases and J by 0 bases, with 5 bases between the two germline ends. Germline loops: CDR1 SGHRS, CDR2 YFSETQ.

The V and J genes are TRBV30 and TRBJ1-1; D is unresolved. From germline, CDR1 is GTSNPN and CDR2 SVGIG (reference sequence). V gave up 4 bases and J gave up 0 bases, with 9 bases separating them. The CDR3 contains 13 residues. CDR3: CAWNGQVNTEAFF. The CDR3 DNA is TGTGCCTGGAATGGGCAGGTGAACACTGAAGCTTTCTTT.

The chain combines TRBV7-9 with TRBJ1-2; perhaps TRBD1 as D (6 bases). Germline lookup yields CDR1 SEHNR and CDR2 FQNEAQ (reference sequence). The length of the CDR3 is 18 residues. With 4 bases removed from V and 5 bases from J, the gap between germline ends came to 26 bases. CDR3 loop: CASSSLGPWTEGGYGYTF. For the CDR3, the DNA is TGTGCCAGCAGCTCCCTAGGGCCATGGACAGAAGGAGGGTATGGCTACACCTTC. Based on the CDR3 plus reference TRBV7-9 and TRBJ1-2, the full variable domain is DTGVSQNPRHKITKRGQNVTFRCDPISEHNRLYWYRQTLGQGPEFLTYFQNEAQLEKSRLLSDRFSAERPKGSFSTLEIQRTEQGDSAMYLCASSSLGPWTEGGYGYTFGSGTRLTVV.

This clonotype was seen a handful of times. This chain links TRBV2 with TRBJ1-2; D is uncertain. Germline assignment: CDR1 SNHLY and CDR2 FYNNEI. The germline V and J ends were trimmed by 6 bases and 4 bases, with 15 bases remaining between them. The CDR3 consists of 14 residues. The CDR3 coding sequence is TGTGCCAGCAGGGATGGAGCCGTGGGCTATGGCTACACCTTC. This encodes CASRDGAVGYGYTF.

V gene TRBV27 combines with J gene TRBJ1-5; D unresolved. Trimming cost V 5 bases and J 1 base, with 15 bases left between them. The germline CDR1 and CDR2 sequences are MNHEY and SMNVEV (reference sequence). This CDR3 comprises 16 residues. The CDR3 DNA reads TGTGCCAGCAGTCCCTCCGCTGGGGTCAGCAATCAGCCCCAGCATTTT. It yields the protein CASSPSAGVSNQPQHF.

The rearrangement links TRBV2 to TRBJ2-3; no firm D call. This CDR3 contains 10 residues. Germline CDR1 reads SNHLY; CDR2 reads FYNNEI. V was pared by 8 bases and J by 4 bases, with 4 bases between. The CDR3 DNA reads as TGTGCCAGCTACGCAGATACGCAGTATTTT. This translates into CASYADTQYF.

This sequence joins TRBV12-3 or TRBV12-4 and TRBJ1-5; D is uncertain. V was clipped by 3 bases and J by 4 bases, with 10 bases between them. The CDR3 totals 14 residues. The CDR3 coding sequence is TGTGCCAGCAGTTTGAGCCTGGGGAATCAGCCCCAGCATTTT. Protein sequence: CASSLSLGNQPQHF.

V is TRBV20-1 and J is TRBJ1-1; 11 nucleotides match TRBD1. The CDR3 has 13 residues. The V and J ends lost 6 bases and 11 bases, in that order; junction bases with no gene match: 11. CDR1 is DFQATT, CDR2 SNEGSKA, per germline (reference sequence). In DNA form, the CDR3 reads TGCAGTGCCCAAGGACAGGGGGCGATTGTGGCTTTCTTT. Translation: CSAQGQGAIVAFF.